This T cell receptor (beta chain) came from a study of T-cell reconstitution after alpha-beta-depleted transplantation in children. Study findings and constraints: A year had passed since transplant, and T-cell counts and diversity by then came mostly from newly produced T cells. Reported findings indicate that, about two months after transplant, alpha-beta T cells came from several hundred expanded clones, which were derived from non-depleted graft cells. There were some patients whose high TCRbeta diversity at day 60 came from surviving recipient T cells and thymic progenitors.

This CDR3 region has 13 residues. Germline CDR1 is MNHNS and CDR2 is SASEGT. This clonotype was picked up one time. What it binds is not known. Given a much more abundant clone one base away, this may be a read error. Unique molecular identifiers tagged the TCRbeta library. Using its own MiXCR run on the PCR reads, TCRdb lists one record per CDR3 protein. The sample has fewer than 250,000 distinct CDR3 sequences, roughly 7.7% seen once; the top ten hold roughly 6%. The sequencing here drew on PBMCs, mostly from graft donor cells, taken 180 days after TCRalphabeta/CD19-depleted stem cell transplant. The rearrangement uses TRBV6-1 and TRBJ2-7; weak D call: TRBD1 (6 bases). The sequence came from a male patient under 18 who had a stem cell transplant for acute lymphoblastic leukemia, so the T cells may come from the graft donor. CDR3 loop: CASSEDSISEHYF. The CDR3 DNA follows: TGTGCCAGCAGCGAGGACAGCATCAGCGAGCATTACTTC.